Each of the 20 T cell receptor beta chains below was sequenced from the same sample in a study of T cells expressing NK-cell markers. Following a re-call of the 5' RACE reads, TCRdb has one entry per CDR3 protein and lacks DNA. The table lists about 390,000 distinct CDR3 sequences, with around a tenth in the top ten. Material for sequencing was blood T cells: a sorted CD56 or NKG2C T cell subset, CD4+ or CD8+ T cells, or bulk PBMC T cells (not recorded which). The receptor set was obtained from a woman between 45 and 60 years old in good health.

The chain carries TRBV28 and TRBJ2-3; TCRdb returns TRBD2, unconfirmable since there is no DNA. The CDR3 consists of 17 residues. Germline V gene sequence: CDR1 MDHEN, CDR2 SYDVKM. The chain's CDR3 is CASTITGLAGFTDTQYF.

The V gene is TRBV10-3, the J gene TRBJ2-1; there is no DNA to check the TCRdb D call of TRBD2. Germline-derived CDR1 and CDR2 are ENHRY and SYGVKD. CDR3 length equals 14 residues. CDR3 in amino acids: CAISGTTPINEQFF.

This chain connects TRBV3-1 to TRBJ2-3; lacking DNA, the TRBD2 call made by TCRdb goes unchecked. This CDR3 has 16 amino acids. Germline lookup yields CDR1 LGHDT and CDR2 YNNKEL (reference sequence). The CDR3 reads CASSHLVLGRSDTQYF.

The chain has TRBV11-2 and TRBJ2-7; the TCRdb D gene call, TRBD2, has no DNA to confirm it. CDR1 SGHAT and CDR2 FQNNGV come from the germline V gene. CDR3 size: 14 residues. CDR3 amino acids: CASIPGPDSYEQYF.

This chain connects TRBV5-1 to TRBJ2-2; TCRdb names TRBD1, which stays unverified in the absence of DNA. Germline CDR1 SGHRS, CDR2 YFSETQ. The CDR3 extends over 16 amino acids. This CDR3 reads CASSSDRGVDTGELFF.

The genes are TRBV24-1 and TRBJ2-7; lacking DNA, the TRBD1 call made by TCRdb goes unchecked. The CDR3 length is 15 residues. Germline V gene data show CDR1 as KGHDR and CDR2 as SFDVKD. CDR3 protein: CATSDTGQGAGEQYF.

The chain is built from TRBV4-1 and TRBJ2-3; the TCRdb D gene call, TRBD1, has no DNA to confirm it. The germline CDR1 and CDR2 sequences are MGHRA and YSYEKL. The CDR3 is 15 residues long. CDR3 in amino acids: CASMGWGSPLGTQYF.

The chain combines TRBV10-3 with TRBJ2-1; TCRdb lists TRBD2, though no DNA is available to test this call. From germline, CDR1 is ENHRY and CDR2 SYGVKD. The CDR3 is 13 residues long. CDR3 amino acids: CAISTGTSGRQFF.

The chain joins TRBV20-1 to TRBJ2-3. The CDR3 contains 11 residues. CDR1 DFQATT and CDR2 SNEGSKA come from the germline V gene (reference sequence). The CDR3: CSASLGDTQYF.

The rearrangement joins TRBV6-5 to TRBJ1-6; TCRdb reports TRBD1, a call that lacks DNA to check it against. The CDR3 extends over 14 amino acids. Germline loops: CDR1 MNHEY, CDR2 SVGAGI. The CDR3 region is CASSYEAGNTPLHF.

The chain has TRBV5-1 and TRBJ1-2; no DNA is available, so the TRBD1 call from TCRdb remains unchecked. In germline, CDR1 is SGHRS, CDR2 YFSETQ. The CDR3 covers 13 residues. The CDR3 here is CASSPLSGYGYTF.

The chain uses TRBV5-1 and TRBJ2-7. The CDR3 consists of 13 residues. The germline V gene has CDR1 SGHRS and CDR2 YFSETQ. CDR3 in amino acids: CASSLANGYEQYF.

The gene calls are TRBV12-3 or TRBV12-4 and TRBJ2-1; TCRdb's D call, TRBD2, is unchecked because there is no DNA. The CDR3 is made up of 19 amino acids. CDR3 protein: CASTPGPVIAGGHVDEQFF.

The chain carries TRBV29-1 and TRBJ2-7; TCRdb indicates TRBD1, and absent DNA this call remains unverified. This CDR3 is built from 14 residues. From germline, CDR1 is SQVTM and CDR2 ANQGSEA. The CDR3: CSVVSSGGVYEQYF.

The genes are TRBV10-3 and TRBJ1-6. Germline assignment: CDR1 ENHRY and CDR2 SYGVKD. The CDR3 spans 13 residues. The CDR3 region is CAINQADNSPLHF.

The chain employs TRBV20-1 and TRBJ2-4. The CDR3 extends over 12 amino acids. CDR1 DFQATT and CDR2 SNEGSKA come from the germline V gene (reference sequence). CDR3 in amino acids: CSARSRTNIQYF.

The rearrangement uses TRBV10-3 and TRBJ2-1; TCRdb returns TRBD1, unconfirmable since there is no DNA. Germline assignment: CDR1 ENHRY and CDR2 SYGVKD. This CDR3 spans 15 amino acids. The CDR3 sequence is CAISESRGLADEQFF.

The gene calls are TRBV20-1 and TRBJ1-1; TCRdb designates TRBD1, a call that cannot be tested without DNA. Germline V lookup: CDR1 DFQATT, CDR2 SNEGSKA (reference sequence). This CDR3 contains 12 residues. This CDR3 is CGGREYPGEAFF.

This chain joins TRBV10-3 and TRBJ2-7; lacking DNA, the TRBD2 call made by TCRdb goes unchecked. The CDR3 extends over 16 amino acids. Germline-derived CDR1 and CDR2 are ENHRY and SYGVKD. CDR3 sequence reads: CAISEGLPSTSYEQYF.

The chain combines TRBV12-3 or TRBV12-4 with TRBJ1-5; without DNA, the TCRdb call of TRBD1 cannot be checked. The CDR3 has 17 amino acids. The CDR3 loop is CASSFRTGALGNQPQHF.